This T cell receptor beta chain was identified in a study of T cell repertoires in cytomegalovirus infection. As for the study in general: Signatures in public TCR beta sequences pointed to both CMV infection and matching HLA type.

The germline gives CDR1 MNHEY, CDR2 SVGEGT. The CDR3 extends over 16 amino acids. Unmatched junction bases numbered 7, after V lost 6 bases and J lost 2 bases. MiXCR, applied by TCRdb to the reads, yields one record per CDR3 protein. The sample has some 700,000 distinct CDR3 sequences; under 40% are singletons. Points from the study as a whole: CMV-specific TCR beta clonotypes restricted by HLA-C were the ones dominating the ex vivo response.

Notes on this clonotype: Its antigen is unknown.

The sequence came from a human donor in good health (CMV status not recorded). Some clones in this sample may be carry-over from other donors' samples. The source material was PBMCs. The chain employs TRBV6-2 or TRBV6-3 and TRBJ2-3, with 11 bases aligning to TRBD2. DNA for the CDR3: TGTGCCAGCAGCTTTACTAGCGGGGGCTACACAGATACGCAGTATTTT. Residues: CASSFTSGGYTDTQYF.